This T cell receptor (beta chain) was documented in a study of cytomegalovirus exposure and HLA in healthy donors. The PCR made use of 60 Vbeta and 13 Jbeta primers. Authors' processing steps: Some 80 million unique TCR beta chains, roughly 10 million shared, were counted in a later analysis. Profiling relied on immunoSEQ multiplex PCR, and the TCRdb table lists in-frame clones only, not all of them. V, J and clone size reflect that table, while D and trimming were determined from the DNA. The sample lists about 180,000 clones, around 80% occurring once. The study, taken as a whole, reports: Later analysis revealed greater clonal expansion in HLA-associated TCR beta chains than in equally common others.

While unrecorded immune exposures were likely, the donors were nominally healthy when sampled. Germline V lookup: CDR1 SGHNT, CDR2 YYREEE (reference sequence). The V gene lost 2 bases and the J gene lost 0 bases, with 9 bases spanning the gap. This CDR3 has 15 residues. Note on this clone: What it recognizes is unknown.

The sequencing sample was made of PBMCs. The origin of this receptor is a woman under 40 in good health and CMV-seronegative. The gene calls are TRBV5-4 and TRBJ1-3; D unclear. In nucleotides, the CDR3 is TGTGCCAGCAGCTTTGACACCCGCTCTGGAAACACCATATATTTT. The encoded protein is CASSFDTRSGNTIYF.